These T cell receptor beta chains were read from a single sample in a study of blood T cell repertoires in COVID-19. The method was immunoSEQ multiplex PCR; TCRdb's version includes in-frame clones alone and lacks a portion of them. Of about 180,000 clones detected, 80% to 90% appear once; the ten largest clones hold over 2.5%. Input material: peripheral blood. These receptors came from a man in his 60s with acute or convalescent COVID-19. Both conserved end residues are part of each CDR3. The D gene is left open where the match is weak. Clone size is shown for a subset of rows, as once, few, many or a class of expanded clone.

abundance,v_gene,j_gene,len,d_gene,CDR3aa,CDR3nt
NA,TRBV10-3,TRBJ1-2,14,NA,CAISESTSGSGYTF,TGTGCCATCAGTGAGTCGACTTCAGGGTCTGGCTACACCTTC
few,TRBV28,TRBJ1-5,15,TRBD1,CASSPGQGANQPQHF,TGTGCCAGCAGTCCCGGACAGGGAGCAAATCAGCCCCAGCATTTT
NA,TRBV5-4,TRBJ2-1,14,NA,CASSVEIQGNEQFF,TGTGCCAGCAGCGTCGAGATACAGGGCAATGAGCAGTTCTTC
NA,TRBV7-2,TRBJ2-7,13,NA,CASKIGRSYEQYF,TGTGCCAGCAAAATAGGGAGGTCCTACGAGCAGTACTTC
once,TRBV5-6,TRBJ2-7,15,TRBD1,CASSSGQIFSYEQYF,TGTGCCAGCAGCTCGGGACAGATCTTCTCCTACGAGCAGTACTTC
NA,TRBV10-3,TRBJ2-7,16,TRBD2,CAIRGGLAGGKDEQYF,TGTGCCATCAGGGGGGGACTAGCGGGAGGGAAAGACGAGCAGTACTTC
NA,TRBV6-2/TRBV6-3,TRBJ2-4,15,NA,CASSRRGGPGNIQYF,TGTGCCAGCAGCCGGAGGGGCGGTCCGGGGAACATTCAGTACTTC
NA,TRBV6-1,TRBJ2-6,15,TRBD1,CATGDRPSGANVLTF,TGTGCCACAGGGGACAGGCCCTCTGGGGCCAACGTCCTGACTTTC
once,TRBV7-2,TRBJ2-7,14,NA,CASSLYGSSYEQYF,TGTGCCAGCAGCTTATACGGGAGCTCCTACGAGCAGTACTTC
few,TRBV10-3,TRBJ1-4,15,TRBD1,CAIRDHRGANEKLFF,TGTGCCATCAGGGACCACAGGGGCGCTAATGAAAAACTGTTTTTT
NA,TRBV7-2,TRBJ2-2,17,TRBD2,CASSLTSGSVAAGELFF,TGTGCCAGCAGCTTAACTAGCGGGAGCGTGGCCGCCGGGGAGCTGTTTTTT
NA,TRBV9,TRBJ2-1,15,NA,CASSPRGVSYNEQFF,TGTGCCAGCAGCCCCAGGGGAGTATCCTACAATGAGCAGTTCTTC
once,TRBV19,TRBJ2-7,16,TRBD2,CASTARLAGEDSEQYF,TGTGCCAGTACCGCTCGGCTAGCGGGAGAGGATAGCGAGCAGTACTTC